This is a list of T cell receptor beta chains from one sample in a study of T cell responses to AZD1222 COVID-19 vaccine. The data were produced by immunoSEQ multiplex PCR, yet TCRdb's version contains in-frame clones alone and is incomplete. The sample consists of about 150,000 clones, roughly 90% of them appearing once. This material consisted of peripheral blood, taken 28 days after the second AZD1222 dose. All receptors come from an adult who received the AZD1222 COVID-19 vaccine. CDR3s include the opening cysteine and the closing phenylalanine or tryptophan. A D gene is named only where the DNA matches it firmly. The size entry is marked missing in some rows and otherwise reads once, few, many or a size class.

.	TRBJ1-2	TRBV28	.	TGTGCCAGCAGTCTCCGATCCTATGGCTACACCTTC	CASSLRSYGYTF
.	TRBJ2-1	TRBV29-1	TRBD2	TGCAGCGTTGATACTAGCGGCTCCTACAATGAGCAGTTCTTC	CSVDTSGSYNEQFF
.	TRBJ1-1	TRBV30	.	TGTGCCTGGAGCCCGGGCGGGTGGGGCCCTGAAGCTTTCTTT	CAWSPGGWGPEAFF
.	TRBJ2-7	TRBV4-2	TRBD1	TGTGCCAGCAGCCGCGAAGGGGGCGAAGGCTACGAGCAGTACTTC	CASSREGGEGYEQYF
.	TRBJ2-3	TRBV6-2/TRBV6-3	.	TGTGCCAGCAGTCCCGGGGAGTTGCCGCAGTATTTT	CASSPGELPQYF
.	TRBJ1-5	TRBV24-1	.	TGTGCCACCAGTGATTCATACCCGGGGCTCAATCAGCCCCAGCATTTT	CATSDSYPGLNQPQHF
.	TRBJ2-4	TRBV3-1/TRBV3-2	.	TGTGCCAGCAGCCCGCCCGGACAGAGGAACATTCAGTACTTC	CASSPPGQRNIQYF
.	TRBJ2-1	TRBV18	.	TGTGCCAGCTCACCACCGGAGACGGAATCCTACAATGAGCAGTTCTTC	CASSPPETESYNEQFF
.	TRBJ2-1	TRBV6-5	.	TGTGCCAGCAGCCTCAGGGATTCCTACAATGAGCAGTTCTTC	CASSLRDSYNEQFF
.	TRBJ2-7	TRBV9	.	TGTGCCAGCAGCGTTTCCGGCTTAGGGTCCTACGAGCAGTACTTC	CASSVSGLGSYEQYF
.	TRBJ2-3	TRBV10-3	TRBD1	TGTGCCTCCGGGACAGGGGACCCAGATACGCAGTATTTT	CASGTGDPDTQYF
.	TRBJ2-7	TRBV11-2	.	TGTGCCAGCAGCAACCTAGGGTACGAGCAGTACTTC	CASSNLGYEQYF
.	TRBJ2-5	TRBV3-1/TRBV3-2	.	TGTGCCAGCAGCCAAGCGGGGCTCGGGGGCCGTGACCAAGAGACCCAGTACTTC	CASSQAGLGGRDQETQYF
.	TRBJ1-1	TRBV7-2	.	TGTGCCAGCAGCTTAGTGGCAGGTTACATGAACACTGAAGCTTTCTTT	CASSLVAGYMNTEAFF
.	TRBJ2-3	TRBV4-2	.	TGTGCCAGCAGCCAAGAGGACAGAGTCACAGATACGCAGTATTTT	CASSQEDRVTDTQYF
.	TRBJ2-5	TRBV5-1	TRBD2	TGCGCCAGCAGCCCGACTAGCGGGAGTTCGGAGACCCAGTACTTC	CASSPTSGSSETQYF
.	TRBJ2-3	TRBV20-1	.	TGCAGTGCTAGTACGGGAGAGGGCACAGATACGCAGTATTTT	CSASTGEGTDTQYF
.	TRBJ2-2	TRBV24-1	.	TGTGCCACCAGTGATCATAACACCGGGGAGCTGTTTTTT	CATSDHNTGELFF
.	TRBJ2-4	TRBV11-2	.	TGTGCCAGCAGCTTAGGAAGTTTCCTGGAGGCGGATAAAAACATTCAGTACTTC	CASSLGSFLEADKNIQYF
.	TRBJ1-5	TRBV19	.	TGTGCCAGTAGTATAGGGCAGACAAGCGGTCCTAGCAATCAGCCCCAGCATTTT	CASSIGQTSGPSNQPQHF
few	TRBJ1-1	TRBV7-9	TRBD1	TGTGCCGGAAGGACAGGGAGAGCCACTGAAGCTTTCTTT	CAGRTGRATEAFF
.	TRBJ1-5	TRBV6-6	.	TGTGCCAGCAGCAGGGTAGGCAATCAGCCCCAGCATTTT	CASSRVGNQPQHF
.	TRBJ2-5	TRBV3-1/TRBV3-2	TRBD2	TGTGCCAGCATCGGGAGGCTCCGAGAGACCCAGTACTTC	CASIGRLRETQYF
.	TRBJ1-6	TRBV6-5	TRBD1	TGTGCCAGCAGGAGGGCAGGGGGCATCCCACCCCTCCACTTT	CASRRAGGIPPLHF